This T cell receptor beta chain emerged from a study of blood T cells in healthy people across ages (dated by TCRdb to the mid-2010s). Concerning the study at large: Template switching captured roughly one uniquely barcoded TCR beta cDNA molecule per two T cells in model experiments. Using deep sequencing normalized with unique cDNA molecular identifiers, the study measured how TCR beta repertoire diversity changes with age. To avoid experimental bias, donors of different ages were distributed randomly across sequencing lanes. Using the same blood draw, the study looked at two additional independent replicas of 1 million unique cDNA reads for two donors, one aged 18 to 30 and the other aged 80 or older. The donors were split into four age groups: young (average around 17 years), middle-aged (39), aged (more than 60) and long-lived (about 74).

The protocol used for the library was 5' RACE. Sequencing was performed on an Illumina HiSeq 2500. A second roughly 6 to 11 cycle PCR used a sample-barcoded 5' primer and a J-beta primer mix. Each TCR beta cDNA molecule received a unique molecular identifier from a template-switch 5' adaptor carrying 12 random nucleotides. Each sample yielded at least 2.5 million CDR3-containing paired-end reads. The Mint cDNA synthesis kit, primed by a TRBC-specific oligonucleotide, was used to synthesize first-strand cDNA from all RNA. Following uracil-DNA glycosylase treatment, a first 18-cycle PCR with universal primers M1SS and BC2_uni_R was performed on all cDNA. Turning to the authors' computational methods: Normalization of each sample was performed by random selection of 1 million high-quality reads, each carrying a distinct molecular identifier. Instead of being binned into consensus sequences, reads with shared molecular identifiers were discarded. MiTCR, set to a Q25 quality threshold and the strictest error-elimination algorithm, was used for CDR3 identification, clonotype clustering and error correction. A nonparametric unseen species model with Euler transformation was used to estimate lower-bound total TCR beta diversity. TCRdb reworked the public reads: Q25 trimming with fastp, MiXCR clone assembly, productive beta chains retained. Rows are combined by CDR3 protein, so each entry shows the most common genes and DNA. None of the V and J calls come from the authors' own analysis; TCRdb made them. Here the sample has 1.5 million or so distinct CDR3 sequences; roughly two fifths occur a single time. Approximately 4% of the sample is in the top ten clones.

Overall study results and their limits: Estimates of total diversity based on one million sequenced T cells were considered lower bounds and underestimates. Because the CMV infection status of the donors was unknown, age-related changes in expanded clonotypes may potentially have been confounded. Observed TCR beta diversity per million T cells fell roughly linearly with age, and a significant reduction was already apparent by age roughly 40. Compared with the aged group, more naive CD4+ T cells, fewer expanded clones and increased TCR diversity were shown by the long-lived group, suggesting age selection. Conclusive comparison of naive and antigen-experienced compartments was prevented by the profiling of bulk unsorted PBMCs. Observed TCR beta diversity correlated strongly with the percentage of naive T cells measured by flow cytometry.

A word on this clonotype: This receptor's antigen is unknown. No base quality values were provided; no much bigger clone lies one nucleotide off.

Donors were 40 or so systemically healthy Caucasian individuals from Russia aged 6 to 90 years. Each donor gave 8 to 10 milliliters of peripheral blood, drawn into EDTA-treated Vacutainer tubes. Ficoll-Paque density-gradient centrifugation was used to isolate PBMCs, with at least 6 million obtained per sample. Trizol reagent was used to extract total RNA from PBMCs, with at least 6 micrograms per sample. Naive CD45RAhigh/CD27high T cell percentages were measured by flow cytometry on a PBMC aliquot from every donor. The germline V gene provides CDR1 SGHDN and CDR2 FVKESK. Including the terminal cysteine and phenylalanine, the CDR3 comprises 15 residues. Left in the record is the CDR3 DNA by itself, 45 bases read in frame from the first base. The germline ends are 13 bases apart after V is trimmed by 0 bases and J by 8 bases.

The TCR was taken from a woman aged 18-30 years in good health. The sample consisted of blood. The chain was built from TRBV14 and TRBJ2-2; the D segment cannot be called with confidence. CDR3 sequence: CASSQEFREFGELFF. The nucleotides read TGTGCCAGCAGCCAAGAATTCCGAGAATTTGGGGAGCTGTTTTTT.